This is a list of T cell receptor beta chains from one sample in a study of blood T cell repertoires in COVID-19. Profiling relied on immunoSEQ multiplex PCR, and the TCRdb table lists in-frame clones only, not all of them. The repertoire has around 63,000 clones, about 70% of them found once; the top ten carry roughly 18%. The sample comprised peripheral blood. The receptors here all came from a woman aged 45-65 years with active or convalescent COVID-19. Both conserved end residues are part of each CDR3. Fields, in order: D gene, J gene, clone size, V gene, CDR3 DNA, CDR3 protein. A D gene is named only where the DNA matches it firmly. Expanded clones get a size class; other rows say once, few or many, or leave the size out.

- | TRBJ1-5 | - | TRBV5-6 | TGTGCCAGCAGCTTGGGACCACAGGTTTCGAATCAGCCCCAGCATTTT | CASSLGPQVSNQPQHF
- | TRBJ2-3 | - | TRBV5-1 | TGCGCCAGCAGCTTGGAACAGACGATAGATACGCAGTATTTT | CASSLEQTIDTQYF
TRBD2 | TRBJ2-7 | - | TRBV2 | TGTGCCAGCAGTGGGGATAGCGGGACCGAGCAGTACTTC | CASSGDSGTEQYF
TRBD2 | TRBJ2-1 | - | TRBV5-1 | TGCGCCAGCAGCCAAGGACTAGCGGGATACGATGAGCAGTTCTTC | CASSQGLAGYDEQFF
- | TRBJ2-2 | - | TRBV5-1 | TGCGCCAGCAGCTTGTTCTTGAACACCGGGGAGCTGTTTTTT | CASSLFLNTGELFF
TRBD1 | TRBJ1-2 | few | TRBV30 | TGTGCCTGGGACGTACAGGGGTCAAACTATGGCTACACCTTC | CAWDVQGSNYGYTF
- | TRBJ2-3 | few | TRBV27 | TGTGCCAGCAGTAGACAGCGTCTCACAGATACGCAGTATTTT | CASSRQRLTDTQYF
- | TRBJ2-2 | - | TRBV19 | TGTGCCAGTAGTGGAAGACATATGAACACCGGGGAGCTGTTTTTT | CASSGRHMNTGELFF
TRBD2 | TRBJ2-4 | - | TRBV11-2 | TGTGCCAGCAGCTTCCCTAGCGGGAGTTCGGGCCAGTACTTC | CASSFPSGSSGQYF
- | TRBJ2-3 | - | TRBV11-2 | TGTGCCAGCAGGTCCAGTTCAGATACGCAGTATTTT | CASRSSSDTQYF
TRBD2 | TRBJ2-1 | - | TRBV18 | TGTGCCAGCTCACCACCTAGCGGGATCTACAATGAGCAGTTCTTC | CASSPPSGIYNEQFF
TRBD2 | TRBJ2-1 | - | TRBV2 | TGTGCCAGCAGTGTCCGCGGGAGGACCTACAATGAGCAGTTCTTC | CASSVRGRTYNEQFF
TRBD2 | TRBJ2-3 | - | TRBV28 | TGTGCCAGCAGTTTAGGGACTAGCGTTAGCACAGATACGCAGTATTTT | CASSLGTSVSTDTQYF
TRBD1 | TRBJ1-5 | medium-sized | TRBV6-5 | TGTGCCAGCAGTTACCAATTCGGACAGGGCCAGCCCCAGCATTTT | CASSYQFGQGQPQHF
- | TRBJ2-7 | - | TRBV21-1 | TGTGCCAGCAGCAAGCGGGACAGGTCCTACGAGCAGTACTTC | CASSKRDRSYEQYF
TRBD1 | TRBJ2-7 | few | TRBV7-9 | TGTGCCAGCAGCTTAGGGCGGACAGGGAGATACGAGCAGTACTTC | CASSLGRTGRYEQYF
- | TRBJ2-1 | - | TRBV4-1 | TGCGCCAGCAGCGGACTATCTAATGAGCAGTTCTTC | CASSGLSNEQFF
TRBD2 | TRBJ2-7 | once | TRBV11-2 | TGTGCCAGCAGCTCAGGACTAGCGGGAGAGCAGTACTTC | CASSSGLAGEQYF
- | TRBJ2-1 | - | TRBV15 | TGTGCCACCAGCAGAGGGACTGCTTACAATGAGCAGTTCTTC | CATSRGTAYNEQFF
TRBD2 | TRBJ2-1 | - | TRBV15 | TGTGCCACCAGCAGAGGACTAGCTCAATACAGTGAGCAGTTCTTC | CATSRGLAQYSEQFF
- | TRBJ2-2 | - | TRBV19 | TGTGCCAGTAGTACGCGACTGTCCACCGGGGAGCTGTTTTTT | CASSTRLSTGELFF
- | TRBJ1-1 | - | TRBV10-2 | TGCGCCAGCAGTTATAGCCGGGCCTCCCGGGGGACTGAAGCTTTCTTT | CASSYSRASRGTEAFF
- | TRBJ2-1 | - | TRBV21-1 | TGTGCCAGCAGCAAAGCTGTGCGTGGAGATCCAAACAATGAGCAGTTCTTC | CASSKAVRGDPNNEQFF
- | TRBJ2-5 | - | TRBV5-1 | TGCGCCAGCAGCTTGCGCGACAGGAGAGAGACCCAGTACTTC | CASSLRDRRETQYF
TRBD2 | TRBJ2-3 | few | TRBV9 | TGTGCCAGCAGCGTTGGACTAGCGGCTAGCACAGATACGCAGTATTTT | CASSVGLAASTDTQYF
- | TRBJ1-6 | - | TRBV27 | TGTGCCAGCAAGAGAGGTAATTCACCCCTCCACTTT | CASKRGNSPLHF
- | TRBJ1-6 | - | TRBV16 | TGTGCCAGCAGCCAATCCACGGGTTTGAATTCACCCCTCCACTTT | CASSQSTGLNSPLHF
- | TRBJ2-7 | - | TRBV18 | TGTGCCAGCTCTCGTCCCTACGAGCAGTACTTC | CASSRPYEQYF
TRBD2 | TRBJ2-1 | - | TRBV7-6 | TGTGCCAGCAGCTTAGGGGCGGCGGGAGGGCCCTACAATGAGCAGTTCTTC | CASSLGAAGGPYNEQFF
- | TRBJ1-4 | - | TRBV27 | TGTGCCAGCAGTAAACAGGGCTTGGTAGCTAATGAAAAACTGTTTTTT | CASSKQGLVANEKLFF
- | TRBJ2-2 | - | TRBV29-1 | TGCAGCGCTCTGACCGGGGCGAACACCGGGGAGCTGTTTTTT | CSALTGANTGELFF
- | TRBJ2-7 | once | TRBV28 | TGTAGTTCGCCCCGGGGAGGCGACGAGCAGTACTTC | CSSPRGGDEQYF
- | TRBJ1-1 | - | TRBV9 | TGTGCCAGCAGCGTAGGTATGAACACTGAAGCTTTCTTT | CASSVGMNTEAFF
TRBD1 | TRBJ1-5 | - | TRBV2 | TGTGCCAGCAGTGAAGTGGGGACAGGGGGTCAGCCCCAGCATTTT | CASSEVGTGGQPQHF
TRBD2 | TRBJ2-7 | - | TRBV5-1 | TGCGCCAGCACTCCTAGCGGGAGGTACTACGAGCAGTACTTC | CASTPSGRYYEQYF
- | TRBJ2-7 | - | TRBV19 | TGTGCCAGTAGTTGGCAGATCTCCTACGAGCAGTACTTC | CASSWQISYEQYF
TRBD1 | TRBJ1-3 | - | TRBV6-6 | TGTGCCAGCAGTTTCCGGGACAGCGTCTCTGGAAACACCATATATTTT | CASSFRDSVSGNTIYF
TRBD2 | TRBJ2-3 | many | TRBV5-1 | TGCGCCTCCTACCTAGCGGGGAGGCGCACAGATACGCAGTATTTT | CASYLAGRRTDTQYF
- | TRBJ2-7 | - | TRBV7-2 | TGTGCCAGCAGCTTAGTAGGCTCTAGCTACGAGCAGTACTTC | CASSLVGSSYEQYF
TRBD1 | TRBJ2-4 | - | TRBV29-1 | TGCAGCGTTGCGCAGGGGGCTGGGAACATTCAGTACTTC | CSVAQGAGNIQYF
TRBD1 | TRBJ1-6 | - | TRBV6-5 | TGTGCCAGCAGTTACACGCGGACAGGGTTTAATTCACCCCTCCACTTT | CASSYTRTGFNSPLHF
- | TRBJ2-4 | - | TRBV7-2 | TGTGCCAGCAGCCCCTCTAGGGGTGATGAAAACATTCAGTACTTC | CASSPSRGDENIQYF
- | TRBJ2-2 | - | TRBV6-5 | TGTGCCTCGGGGTCAACCTTCAACACCGGGGAGCTGTTTTTT | CASGSTFNTGELFF
- | TRBJ1-4 | - | TRBV6-1 | TGTGCCAGCAGTGAAGCGCGGGGAGGCGATGAAAAACTGTTTTTT | CASSEARGGDEKLFF
TRBD1 | TRBJ2-1 | - | TRBV19 | TGTGCCAGTAGTATAGAAGACAGGGGAGAGGATGAGCAGTTCTTC | CASSIEDRGEDEQFF
TRBD2 | TRBJ2-7 | - | TRBV6-6 | TGTGCCAGCACATCCGGACTAGCGGGAGTGAATCCGTACTTC | CASTSGLAGVNPYF
TRBD1 | TRBJ2-2 | - | TRBV24-1 | TGTGCCACCAGTGATTCCCCCCCTCCCGGGACAGGGAAATCCGGGGAGCTGTTTTTT | CATSDSPPPGTGKSGELFF
TRBD2 | TRBJ2-2 | - | TRBV10-1 | TGCGCCAGCAAGGCTAGCGGGAGTGGGGAGCTGTTTTTT | CASKASGSGELFF
- | TRBJ2-7 | - | TRBV25-1 | TGTGCCAGCAGTGGATCGCAGGGGAGCGAGCAGTACTTC | CASSGSQGSEQYF
- | TRBJ2-7 | - | TRBV12-5 | TGTGCTAGTGGTTCTAGAAGCTTGGGGACAACCTCTGAATGGCAGTACTTC | CASGSRSLGTTSEWQYF
TRBD1 | TRBJ2-1 | once | TRBV5-6 | TGTGCCAGCAGCTTTATTAACAGGGGCAATGAGCAGTTCTTC | CASSFINRGNEQFF
- | TRBJ2-3 | - | TRBV5-1 | TGCGCCAGCAGTCTAACATGGACAGGCACAGATACGCAGTATTTT | CASSLTWTGTDTQYF
TRBD1 | TRBJ1-1 | - | TRBV29-1 | TGCAGCGTACGGGACAGGGGGCGTCTACAAGCTTTCTTT | CSVRDRGRLQAFF
- | TRBJ1-6 | few | TRBV21-1 | TGTGCCAGCAGCAAATGTAGGGGAACCTATAATTCACCCCTCCACTTT | CASSKCRGTYNSPLHF
TRBD1 | TRBJ1-6 | - | TRBV4-1 | TGCGCCAGCAACCCGGGACAGGGACCGAATTCACCCCTCCACTTT | CASNPGQGPNSPLHF
- | TRBJ2-7 | - | TRBV5-1 | TGCGCCAGCAGCTTTGGGAGGACTGTGGCCTCCTACGAGCAGTACTTC | CASSFGRTVASYEQYF
- | TRBJ2-2 | - | TRBV29-1 | TGCAGCGTAGCCCCTCAGGGTCCCGGGGAGCTGTTTTTT | CSVAPQGPGELFF